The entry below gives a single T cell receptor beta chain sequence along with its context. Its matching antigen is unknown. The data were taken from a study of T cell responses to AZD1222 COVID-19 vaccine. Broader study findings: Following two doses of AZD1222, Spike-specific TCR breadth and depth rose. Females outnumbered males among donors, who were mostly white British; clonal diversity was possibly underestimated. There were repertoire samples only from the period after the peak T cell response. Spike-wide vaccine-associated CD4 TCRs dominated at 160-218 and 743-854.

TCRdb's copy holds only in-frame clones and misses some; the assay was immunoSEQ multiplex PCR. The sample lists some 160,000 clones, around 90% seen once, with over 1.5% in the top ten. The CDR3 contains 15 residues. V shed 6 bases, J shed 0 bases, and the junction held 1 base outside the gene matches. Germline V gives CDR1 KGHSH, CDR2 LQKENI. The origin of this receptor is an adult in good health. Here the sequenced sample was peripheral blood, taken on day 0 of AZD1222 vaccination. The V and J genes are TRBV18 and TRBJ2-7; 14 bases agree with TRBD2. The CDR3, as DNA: TGTGCCAGCTCGGGGACTAGCGGGAGCTCCTACGAGCAGTACTTC. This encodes CASSGTSGSSYEQYF.